This T cell receptor beta chain originates from a study of T-cell reconstitution after alpha-beta-depleted transplantation in children. The germline V gene has CDR1 LGHNA and CDR2 YSLEER. The CDR3 totals 15 residues. Trimming cost V 0 bases and J 3 bases, with 12 bases left between them. Construction of the TCRbeta library involved unique molecular identifiers. From the PCR reads, TCRdb called clonotypes with MiXCR, one entry per CDR3 protein. This table has some 240,000 distinct CDR3 sequences, 9.7% appearing once. This clonotype was seen ten or more times. The sample in question was PBMCs from the stem cell graft donor, obtained from the stem cell graft. The receptor comes from a human donor who donated a stem cell graft to a child with SCID. The genes are TRBV4-3 and TRBJ2-7; D is perhaps TRBD1 (6 bases). Here the CDR3 reads CASSQDITGYYEQYF. In DNA, the CDR3 is TGCGCCAGCAGCCAAGATATCACAGGGTACTACGAGCAGTACTTC.